These 10 T cell receptor beta chains were all obtained from the same sample, sequenced in a study of T cell responses to AZD1222 COVID-19 vaccine. Produced via immunoSEQ multiplex PCR; TCRdb's table is partial and in-frame only. The sample contains 150,000 or so clones, 90% to 95% of which appear only once. Sequences were derived from peripheral blood, sampled on day 0 of AZD1222 vaccination. The receptors were gathered from an adult in good health.

The chain joins TRBV5-4 to TRBJ2-7, with D possibly called TRBD1 or TRBD2 (5 bases each). V gave up 0 bases and J gave up 5 bases, with 12 bases separating them. Germline CDR1 SGHNT, CDR2 YYREEE (reference sequence). This CDR3 has 14 residues. Here the CDR3 reads CASSLAGAENEQYF. CDR3 nucleotides: TGTGCCAGCAGCTTGGCCGGGGCCGAAAACGAGCAGTACTTC. Together with reference TRBV5-4 and TRBJ2-7, the CDR3 gives the full variable domain: ETGVTQSPTHLIKTRGQQVTLRCSSQSGHNTVSWYQQALGQGPQFIFQYYREEENGRGNFPPRFSGLQFPNYSSELNVNALELDDSALYLCASSLAGAENEQYFGPGTRLTVT.

Details on this clone: The same CDR3 also results from other DNA sequences found in this sample. This rearrangement joins TRBV11-3 to TRBJ2-3; weak D call: TRBD1 (6 bases). Between the trimmed V and J ends, which lost 5 bases and 12 bases, there was a span of 21 bases. Germline CDR1 is SGHNT and CDR2 is YENEEA. This CDR3 is 14 amino acids long. The CDR3 reads CASSEDSQIHGQYF. The CDR3 DNA reads as TGTGCCAGCAGCGAGGACAGTCAGATACACGGACAGTATTTT.

The V call is TRBV5-6, the J call TRBJ1-1, with D hard to call. Germline loops: CDR1 SGHDT, CDR2 YYEEEE. The V end was cut by 4 bases, the J end by 2 bases, with 9 bases between. The CDR3 sequence is 13 residues long. CDR3 sequence reads: CASSPNPNTEAFF. In DNA form, the CDR3 reads TGTGCCAGCAGCCCGAACCCTAACACTGAAGCTTTCTTT.

V is TRBV27 and J is TRBJ1-1; D remains ambiguous. The germline V gene encodes CDR1 MNHEY and CDR2 SMNVEV (reference sequence). The CDR3 contains 14 residues. The V end lost 2 bases, the J end lost 0 bases, and 7 bases lay between the germline ends. CDR3 protein: CASSLVGMNTEAFF. CDR3 coding DNA: TGTGCCAGCAGTTTAGTCGGGATGAACACTGAAGCTTTCTTT.

The V gene is TRBV7-8, the J gene TRBJ1-4; D not resolved. V dropped 1 base and J dropped 7 bases, with 10 bases sitting between them. This CDR3 is 14 amino acids long. Looked up from germline, CDR1 is SGHVS and CDR2 is FQNEAQ. The CDR3 DNA sequence: TGTGCCAGCAGCTTAGAATCTTGGGGTGAAAAACTGTTTTTT. This sequence encodes CASSLESWGEKLFF.

J is TRBJ1-1 and V is TRBV23-1; TRBD1 agrees at 12 bases. TRBV23-1 is placed among ORFs of uncertain function. J was trimmed by 4 bases and V by 4 bases; bases with no gene match: 4. This CDR3 spans 15 amino acids. The CDR3 nucleotides are TGCGCCAGCAGTCCGGGACAGGGGGCCGGCACTGAAGCTTTCTTT. Translation: CASSPGQGAGTEAFF.

The J gene is TRBJ2-1, the V gene TRBV30, with TRBD2 matching over 11 bases. This CDR3 spans 15 amino acids. V shed 8 bases, J shed 2 bases, and the junction held 8 bases outside the gene matches. The germline V gene has CDR1 GTSNPN and CDR2 SVGIG (reference sequence). The CDR3 region has the DNA TGTGCCGGTAATAGCGGGGGGGCCCCCTACAATGAGCAGTTCTTC. Translation gives CAGNSGGAPYNEQFF.

The genes are TRBV20-1 and TRBJ2-5, with D unclear. V was trimmed by 4 bases and J by 7 bases, leaving 10 bases between them. This CDR3 has 11 amino acids. From germline, CDR1 is DFQATT and CDR2 SNEGSKA (reference sequence). CDR3 coding DNA: TGCAGTGCTACACGAGCCAGGACCCAGTACTTC. Translation: CSATRARTQYF.

The CDR3 here is CASSIGASGGSGNDEQFF. The CDR3 region has the DNA TGTGCCAGTAGTATCGGGGCTAGCGGGGGATCCGGTAATGATGAGCAGTTCTTC. The V and J genes are TRBV19 and TRBJ2-1, with 10 bases that match TRBD2. Per the germline V gene, CDR1 is LNHDA and CDR2 is SQIVND (reference sequence). This CDR3 has 18 residues. The junction had 16 bases not matched to a gene; V was cut back by 3 bases and J by 8 bases. The complete variable domain, with remaining parts taken from reference TRBV19 and TRBJ2-1, reads DGGITQSPKYLFRKEGQNVTLSCEQNLNHDAMYWYRQDPGQGLRLIYYSQIVNDFQKGDIAEGYSVSREKKESFPLTVTSAQKNPTAFYLCASSIGASGGSGNDEQFFGPGTRLTVL.

The J gene is TRBJ1-6, the V gene TRBV2; D uncertain. Germline CDR1 is SNHLY and CDR2 is FYNNEI. V was shortened by 7 bases and J by 9 bases, with 13 bases between the two germline ends. The CDR3 has 13 amino acids. CDR3 nucleotide sequence: TGTGCCAGCACCCTAGGTGGGGTTTCACCCCTCCACTTT. It specifies CASTLGGVSPLHF.